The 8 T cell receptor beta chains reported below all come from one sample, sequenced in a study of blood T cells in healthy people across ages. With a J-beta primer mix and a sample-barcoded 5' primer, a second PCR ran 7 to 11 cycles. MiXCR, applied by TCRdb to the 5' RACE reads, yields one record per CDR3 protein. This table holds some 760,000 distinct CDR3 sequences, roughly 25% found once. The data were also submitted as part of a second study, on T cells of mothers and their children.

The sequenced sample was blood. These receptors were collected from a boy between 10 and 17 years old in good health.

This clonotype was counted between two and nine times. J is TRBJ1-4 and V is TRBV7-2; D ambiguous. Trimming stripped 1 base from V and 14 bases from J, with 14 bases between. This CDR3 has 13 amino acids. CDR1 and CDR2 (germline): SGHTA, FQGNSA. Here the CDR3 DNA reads TGTGCCAGCAGCTTAGGGTATCCCTTAAGGCTGTTTTTT. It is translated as CASSLGYPLRLFF. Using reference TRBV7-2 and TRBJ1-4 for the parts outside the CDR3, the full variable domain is GAGVSQSPSNKVTEKGKDVELRCDPISGHTALYWYRQSLGQGLEFLIYFQGNSAPDKSGLPSDRFSAERTGGSVSTLTIQRTQQEDSAVYLCASSLGYPLRLFFGSGTQLSVL.

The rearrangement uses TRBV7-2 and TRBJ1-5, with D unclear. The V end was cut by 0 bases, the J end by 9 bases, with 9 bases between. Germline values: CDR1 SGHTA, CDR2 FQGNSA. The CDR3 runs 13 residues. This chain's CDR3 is CASSLASERPQHF. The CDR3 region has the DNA TGTGCCAGCAGCTTAGCCTCGGAACGGCCCCAGCATTTT.

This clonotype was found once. In DNA, the CDR3 is TGCAGTGCTAGGGCTCCCCGCTCCTACAATGAGCAGTTCTTC. It translates to CSARAPRSYNEQFF. The V call is TRBV20-1, the J call TRBJ2-1; D gene ambiguous. The length of the CDR3 is 14 residues. With 3 bases removed from V and 0 bases from J, the gap between germline ends came to 9 bases. The V gene's germline CDR1 is DFQATT and CDR2 SNEGSKA (reference sequence).

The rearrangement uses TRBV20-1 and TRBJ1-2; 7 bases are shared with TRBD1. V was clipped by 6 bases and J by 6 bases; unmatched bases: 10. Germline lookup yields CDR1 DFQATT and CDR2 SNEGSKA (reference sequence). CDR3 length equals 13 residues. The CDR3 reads CSAAAGQSHGYTF. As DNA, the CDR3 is TGCAGTGCCGCTGCGGGACAGAGTCATGGCTACACCTTC.

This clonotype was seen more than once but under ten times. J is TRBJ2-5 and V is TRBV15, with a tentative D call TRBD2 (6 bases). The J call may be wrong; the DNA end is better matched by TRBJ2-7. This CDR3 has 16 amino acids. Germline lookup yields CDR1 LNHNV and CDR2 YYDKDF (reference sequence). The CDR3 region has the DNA TGTGCCACCAGCAGGGGGTCGGGAGCGCGAACCTACGAGCAGTACTTC. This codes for CATSRGSGARTYEQYF.

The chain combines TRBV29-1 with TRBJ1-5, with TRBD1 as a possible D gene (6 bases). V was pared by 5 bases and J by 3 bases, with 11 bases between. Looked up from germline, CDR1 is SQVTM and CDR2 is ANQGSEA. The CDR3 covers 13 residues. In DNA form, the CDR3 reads TGCAGCGTTCTACAGGGAAACAATCAGCCCCAGCATTTT. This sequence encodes CSVLQGNNQPQHF.

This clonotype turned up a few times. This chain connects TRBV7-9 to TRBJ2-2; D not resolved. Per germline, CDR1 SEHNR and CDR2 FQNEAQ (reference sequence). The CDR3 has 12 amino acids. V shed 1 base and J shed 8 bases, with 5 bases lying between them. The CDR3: CASSLVSGELFF. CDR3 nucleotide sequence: TGTGCCAGCAGCTTAGTGTCGGGGGAGCTGTTTTTT.

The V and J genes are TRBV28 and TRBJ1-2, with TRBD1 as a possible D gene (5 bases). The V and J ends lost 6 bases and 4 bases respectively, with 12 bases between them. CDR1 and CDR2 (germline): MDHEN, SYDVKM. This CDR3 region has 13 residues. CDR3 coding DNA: TGTGCCAGCAGACAGGCTCCCATCTATGGCTACACCTTC. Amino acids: CASRQAPIYGYTF.